This T cell receptor (delta chain) derives from a study of Vδ1+ human thymocytes. Study outcomes and limitations: Thymic TRG and TRD repertoires appeared highly polyclonal, with Gaussian CDR3 length distributions. Many TRG clonotypes were shared between donors; TRD repertoires were essentially private. Unlike peripheral blood Vdelta1+ controls, thymic delta-chain sequences included roughly 18% Vdelta2 and few Vdelta3.

The CDR3 is 16 amino acids. Germline loops: CDR1 TVYSNPD, CDR2 GDNSRS (reference sequence). The germline V and J ends were trimmed by 2 bases and 0 bases, with 19 bases remaining between them. This clone was found a few times. The target antigen is unknown. The template was reverse-transcribed extracted RNA. Multiplex PCR used pooled V-gene forward primers and a constant-region reverse primer to amplify CDR3s. TCRdb processed the multiplex PCR reads again with the CATT caller. Altogether about 55,000 delta-chain clones are present, roughly 15% being singletons, with the ten largest covering roughly 0.5%. The sorted cells were CD3+ Vdelta1+ Vdelta2- thymocytes from alphabeta-depleted thymus. Purity of the sorted Vdelta1+ thymocytes ranged from roughly 98% to 99.6%.

The source is a boy under two years old who had congenital heart surgery. The specimen sequenced was Vdelta1+ gamma-delta thymocytes from the thymus. Subset of the sample: FACS-sorted CD3+ TCRalphabeta- TCRVdelta1+ TCRVdelta2- thymocytes. The chain uses TRDV3 and TRDJ1; D remains ambiguous. The CDR3 nucleotides read TGTGCCTTTGGGTCGGATGCGGGCTGGTACACCGATAAACTCATCTTT. Its translation: CAFGSDAGWYTDKLIF.